Listed below are T cell receptor beta chains from one sample, sequenced in a study of long-term antiretroviral therapy in people with HIV. Data came from immunoSEQ multiplex PCR; TCRdb stores just in-frame clones and leaves some out. The sample holds about 29,000 clones; roughly 80% are singletons and the top ten take approximately 9.1%. The sequencing used unsorted PBMCs, collected 3 years after starting antiretroviral therapy. The receptors were sampled from a man aged 40-55 years with HIV. The CDR3 runs from the conserved cysteine through the conserved F or W. The order of the fields is V gene, J gene, clone size, D gene, CDR3 protein, CDR3 DNA. The D gene is left open where the match is weak. The size of a clone is reported for some rows only, either as once, few or many, or as a class for expanded clones.

TRBV7-9	TRBJ2-4	NA	NA	CASSPPSGNGIAKNIQYF	TGTGCCAGCAGCCCCCCCAGCGGAAACGGGATAGCCAAAAACATTCAGTACTTC
TRBV10-2	TRBJ2-7	NA	NA	CASSESPGWTYEQYF	TGCGCCAGCAGTGAGTCTCCAGGATGGACCTACGAGCAGTACTTC
TRBV27	TRBJ2-3	NA	NA	CASSTTHTDTQYF	TGTGCCAGCAGTACCACACACACAGATACGCAGTATTTT
TRBV13	TRBJ2-1	NA	TRBD2	CASSLGGTRNYNEQFF	TGTGCCAGCAGCTTAGGCGGGACTAGGAACTACAATGAGCAGTTCTTC
TRBV5-1	TRBJ1-1	NA	NA	CASSLKGIGLNTEAFF	TGCGCCAGCAGCTTGAAGGGGATTGGATTGAACACTGAAGCTTTCTTT
TRBV5-5	TRBJ2-4	few	TRBD1	CASSLAQGATKNIQYF	TGTGCCAGCAGCTTGGCCCAGGGGGCTACCAAAAACATTCAGTACTTC
TRBV19	TRBJ1-1	NA	NA	CASSIVPQRQANTEAFF	TGTGCCAGTAGTATAGTCCCCCAGAGACAAGCGAACACTGAAGCTTTCTTT
TRBV7-9	TRBJ2-2	NA	NA	CASSFMNRVDTGELFF	TGTGCCAGCAGCTTTATGAACAGGGTTGACACCGGGGAGCTGTTTTTT
TRBV19	TRBJ1-5	NA	TRBD1	CASSPHTGGGNQPQHF	TGTGCCAGTAGTCCGCATACAGGGGGAGGCAATCAGCCCCAGCATTTT
TRBV9	TRBJ2-3	NA	TRBD1	CASSVGLTGLADTQYF	TGTGCCAGCAGCGTAGGTTTGACAGGGTTGGCAGATACGCAGTATTTT
TRBV5-4	TRBJ2-7	NA	NA	CASSLEAGISYEQYF	TGTGCCAGCAGCTTGGAAGCAGGGATCTCCTACGAGCAGTACTTC
TRBV10-3	TRBJ2-4	NA	NA	CAISDRPGDTKNIQYF	TGTGCCATCAGTGACCGCCCGGGGGATACCAAAAACATTCAGTACTTC
TRBV19	TRBJ2-1	NA	TRBD2	CASSLTAGTSGVGEQFF	TGTGCCAGTAGTTTAACAGCCGGGACTAGCGGGGTTGGGGAGCAGTTCTTC
TRBV19	TRBJ2-2	NA	NA	CASSLGSLISGELFF	TGTGCCAGCTCACTAGGGTCTTTAATCTCCGGGGAGCTGTTTTTT